Below, 27 T cell receptor beta chains from the same sample are listed, as sequenced in a study of blood T cell repertoires in COVID-19. Measured with immunoSEQ multiplex PCR; TCRdb has only the in-frame clones, and not every one. This table has fewer than 650,000 clones, less than 90% appearing once. The sample taken for sequencing was peripheral blood. These receptors were collected from a woman aged 50 to 60 with COVID-19, enrolled during active disease.

V and J are TRBV7-6 and TRBJ1-5; D unresolved. CDR1 and CDR2 from the germline V gene are SGHVS and FNYEAQ. Deletions cut 4 bases from V and 2 bases from J, with 6 bases between. The CDR3 covers 13 residues. The CDR3 sequence is CASSWSGNQPQHF. The CDR3 nucleotides read TGTGCCAGCAGCTGGTCAGGCAATCAGCCCCAGCATTTT.

The chain is built from TRBV18 and TRBJ1-5; unclear D gene. V lost 2 bases to trimming and J lost 3 bases, with 8 bases between them. Germline V gives CDR1 KGHSH, CDR2 LQKENI. The CDR3 has 14 amino acids. The CDR3 is CASSPWQVNQPQHF. The CDR3 DNA follows: TGTGCCAGCTCACCATGGCAGGTCAATCAGCCCCAGCATTTT.

The chain combines TRBV7-2 with TRBJ1-1; 10 bases are a match to TRBD1. The CDR3 has 15 residues. The germline gives CDR1 SGHTA, CDR2 FQGNSA. V shed 5 bases, J shed 4 bases, and the junction held 7 bases outside the gene matches. In DNA, the CDR3 is TGTGCCAGCAGCGACCGGGACAGGGGAGGCACTGAAGCTTTCTTT. This gives the protein CASSDRDRGGTEAFF.

This chain links TRBV18 with TRBJ2-7, with D tentatively TRBD2 (5 bases). The CDR3 loop spans 12 amino acids. Germline CDR1 KGHSH, CDR2 LQKENI. V lost 3 bases, J lost 6 bases, and 9 bases lay in between. The DNA of the CDR3 is TGTGCCAGCTCACCGCCCGCGGGCGAGCAGTACTTC. Protein sequence: CASSPPAGEQYF.

This chain links TRBV5-1 with TRBJ2-7, with TRBD2 matching 10 bases. There are 15 residues in the CDR3. Unmatched junction bases numbered 5, after V lost 0 bases and J lost 5 bases. The V gene's germline CDR1 is SGHRS and CDR2 YFSETQ. CDR3 sequence: CASSLEAGGLDEQYF. For the CDR3, the DNA is TGCGCCAGCAGCTTGGAAGCGGGGGGGCTCGACGAGCAGTACTTC.

The V and J genes are TRBV6-5 and TRBJ1-2, with 8 bases aligning to TRBD1. The CDR3 extends over 15 amino acids. The V and J ends lost 6 bases and 3 bases, in that order; junction bases with no gene match: 9. Germline loops: CDR1 MNHEY, CDR2 SVGAGI. The CDR3 is CASRISTGVHYGYTF. The CDR3 DNA reads TGTGCCAGCAGGATTTCGACAGGGGTCCACTATGGCTACACCTTC.

Details on this clone: A read error may produce the germline difference seen at one junction end. Other DNA sequences in this sample translate to the same CDR3. The V call is TRBV6-5, the J call TRBJ1-1; maybe TRBD1 (6 bases). CDR3 length: 13 residues. CDR1 and CDR2 (germline): MNHEY, SVGAGI. CDR3 sequence reads: CASRPGEGTEAFF. The CDR3, as DNA: TGTGCCAGCAGGCCAGGGGAAGGCACTGAAGCTTTTTTT.

The chain uses TRBV30 and TRBJ2-1; TRBD2 is a possible D gene (7 bases). In germline, CDR1 is GTSNPN, CDR2 SVGIG (reference sequence). Trimming removed 0 bases from V and 2 bases from J, with 11 bases in between. The CDR3 sequence is 15 residues long. CDR3 loop: CAWSVVGGPYNEQFF. CDR3 DNA: TGTGCCTGGAGTGTTGTGGGGGGGCCCTACAATGAGCAGTTCTTC. Based on the CDR3 plus reference TRBV30 and TRBJ2-1, the full variable domain is SQTIHQWPATLVQPVGSPLSLECTVEGTSNPNLYWYRQAAGRGLQLLFYSVGIGQISSEVPQNLSASRPQDRQFILSSKKLLLSDSGFYLCAWSVVGGPYNEQFFGPGTRLTVL.

The chain couples TRBV11-3 to TRBJ2-2, with 10 nucleotides matching TRBD1. The CDR3 covers 17 residues. Germline loops: CDR1 SGHNT, CDR2 YENEEA. J was trimmed by 5 bases and V by 3 bases; bases with no gene match: 9. The CDR3 sequence: CASSLGGTGVETGELFF. Here the CDR3 DNA reads TGTGCCAGCAGCTTGGGAGGGACAGGGGTCGAAACCGGGGAGCTGTTTTTT.

The chain employs TRBV28 and TRBJ1-4; 8 bases align to TRBD1. Germline-derived CDR1 and CDR2 are MDHEN and SYDVKM. This CDR3 is 14 amino acids long. J was trimmed by 4 bases and V by 5 bases; bases with no gene match: 3. In DNA form, the CDR3 reads TGTGCCAGCAGTGCACAGGGGGGTAATGAAAAACTGTTTTTT. Translating gives CASSAQGGNEKLFF.

The chain links TRBV28 to TRBJ1-2, with D maybe TRBD1 (5 bases). Germline V gene sequence: CDR1 MDHEN, CDR2 SYDVKM. V lost 8 bases, J lost 3 bases, and 13 bases lay in between. This CDR3 spans 13 amino acids. DNA of the CDR3: TGTGCCAGCCTCCGGGACTCATACTATGGCTACACCTTC. Translated, it gives CASLRDSYYGYTF.

The chain links TRBV11-2 to TRBJ2-1, with 14 bases lining up with TRBD2. CDR3 length equals 21 residues. V shed 6 bases, J shed 0 bases, and the junction held 16 bases outside the gene matches. Per germline, CDR1 SGHAT and CDR2 FQNNGV. This CDR3 is CASSSPPRLAGGGSSYNEQFF. CDR3 in DNA: TGTGCCAGCAGTTCTCCGCCCCGACTAGCGGGGGGGGGTAGCTCCTACAATGAGCAGTTCTTC. The whole variable domain, filled in from reference TRBV11-2 and TRBJ2-1, reads EAGVAQSPRYKIIEKRQSVAFWCNPISGHATLYWYQQILGQGPKLLIQFQNNGVVDDSQLPKDRFSAERLKGVDSTLKIQPAKLEDSAVYLCASSSPPRLAGGGSSYNEQFFGPGTRLTVL.

The chain carries TRBV28 and TRBJ1-2; D uncertain. CDR3 length: 12 residues. Germline CDR1 reads MDHEN; CDR2 reads SYDVKM. The V and J ends lost 7 bases and 8 bases respectively, with 14 bases between them. Here the CDR3 DNA reads TGTGCCAGCAATAGCGGGAATGAGGGCTACACCTTC. This translates into CASNSGNEGYTF.

V is TRBV28 and J is TRBJ2-5, with a weak D call TRBD2 (7 bases). Trimming removed 4 bases from V and 0 bases from J, with 21 bases in between. This CDR3 region has 18 residues. In germline, CDR1 is MDHEN, CDR2 SYDVKM. In nucleotides, the CDR3 is TGTGCCAGCAGTTCGCATGAGGGCGGGGGCCTGTACCAAGAGACCCAGTACTTC. It is translated as CASSSHEGGGLYQETQYF.

V and J are TRBV18 and TRBJ1-2; TRBD1 is a possible D gene (5 bases). This CDR3 is 19 amino acids long. CDR1 and CDR2 from the germline V gene are KGHSH and LQKENI. The V end lost 6 bases, the J end lost 2 bases, and 28 bases lay between the germline ends. Here the CDR3 DNA reads TGTGCCAGCTCGGCTTACCCCCTACACATGGCAGGGTCCAACTATGGCTACACCTTC. Protein product: CASSAYPLHMAGSNYGYTF.

The rearrangement uses TRBV28 and TRBJ1-5; 7 nucleotides match TRBD1. V trimming: 6 bases; J trimming: 3 bases; junction bases outside the gene matches: 11. This CDR3 comprises 16 residues. Germline CDR1 and CDR2: MDHEN and SYDVKM. Written as DNA, the CDR3 is TGTGCCAGCAGCGTCCCGGGACAGTGGTCCAATCAGCCCCAGCATTTT. As protein: CASSVPGQWSNQPQHF.

The chain joins TRBV11-2 to TRBJ2-2, with 9 bases that match TRBD1. V lost 3 bases, J lost 5 bases, and 4 bases stayed unmatched. Germline loops: CDR1 SGHAT, CDR2 FQNNGV. The CDR3 contains 15 residues. DNA of the CDR3: TGTGCCAGCAGCTTGTTGACAGGGGGTACCGGGGAGCTGTTTTTT. Its translation is CASSLLTGGTGELFF.

A few counts support this clone. Other DNA sequences within the sample encode an identical CDR3. The V gene is TRBV12-3 or TRBV12-4, the J gene TRBJ2-4, with D hard to call. The CDR3 is made up of 12 amino acids. Trimming removed 8 bases from V and 0 bases from J, with 5 bases in between. CDR3 bases: TGTGCCAGCTCTCTAGCCAAAAACATTCAGTACTTC. It specifies CASSLAKNIQYF.

The chain links TRBV6-4 to TRBJ1-1; no reliable D call. CDR1 is MRHNA, CDR2 SNTAGT, per germline. This CDR3 region has 13 residues. Trimming left V 5 bases short and J 1 base short, with 8 bases between. CDR3 region: CASSSDSNTEAFF. The CDR3 DNA reads TGTGCCAGCAGTTCGGACTCGAACACTGAAGCTTTCTTT.

As to this clone: This specimen includes other DNA sequences encoding the same CDR3. The rearrangement joins TRBV19 to TRBJ2-3, with 7 bases fitting TRBD1. With 8 bases clipped from V and 1 base from J, the junction kept 3 bases outside the gene matches. The CDR3 is made up of 13 amino acids. Germline V gene sequence: CDR1 LNHDA, CDR2 SQIVND (reference sequence). This CDR3 is CASRQGGTDTQYF. CDR3 coding DNA: TGTGCCAGTCGACAGGGAGGCACAGATACGCAGTATTTT.

V gene TRBV18 combines with J gene TRBJ1-1; D gene ambiguous. The length of the CDR3 is 14 residues. V was cut by 1 base and J by 3 bases, with 9 bases left in between. From germline, CDR1 is KGHSH and CDR2 LQKENI. The CDR3 reads CASSPRPGDTEAFF. The CDR3, as DNA: TGTGCCAGCTCACCACGACCCGGGGACACTGAAGCTTTCTTT.

In this sample, this clone turned up a few times. The chain combines TRBV5-1 with TRBJ2-2; 9 bases line up with TRBD2. The CDR3 totals 17 residues. Germline lookup yields CDR1 SGHRS and CDR2 YFSETQ. The J segment lost 2 bases and the V segment lost 2 bases, leaving 7 bases of the junction unmatched. The DNA for the CDR3 is TGCGCCAGCAGCTTTAGGAGCGGGGGGTACAACACCGGGGAGCTGTTTTTT. Its translation: CASSFRSGGYNTGELFF.

The gene calls are TRBV2 and TRBJ2-5; 7 bases match TRBD1. V shed 7 bases and J 8 bases; nucleotides not matched to a gene: 4. Per the germline V gene, CDR1 is SNHLY and CDR2 is FYNNEI. This CDR3 comprises 11 residues. CDR3 in amino acids: CASTQGETQYF. DNA for the CDR3: TGTGCCAGCACCCAGGGGGAAACCCAGTACTTC. Together with reference TRBV2 and TRBJ2-5, the CDR3 gives the full variable domain: EPEVTQTPSHQVTQMGQEVILRCVPISNHLYFYWYRQILGQKVEFLVSFYNNEISEKSEIFDDQFSVERPDGSNFTLKIRSTKLEDSAMYFCASTQGETQYFGPGTRLLVL.

This clone appeared once. The CDR3 region has the DNA TGTGCCAGTAGTGCCACAGGGGGCACTGAAGCTTTCTTT. Amino acids: CASSATGGTEAFF. The chain has TRBV19 and TRBJ1-1, with 8 bases that match TRBD1. The CDR3 spans 13 residues. Germline V gene data show CDR1 as LNHDA and CDR2 as SQIVND (reference sequence). The V and J ends lost 5 bases and 4 bases, in that order; junction bases with no gene match: 3.

This chain links TRBV25-1 with TRBJ1-1; D gene ambiguous. CDR3 size: 13 residues. Per germline, CDR1 MGHDK and CDR2 SYGVNS. V lost 3 bases to trimming and J lost 5 bases, with 10 bases between them. For the CDR3, the DNA is TGTGCCAGCAGTGACCCGGGAAGGACTGAAGCTTTCTTT. The encoded protein is CASSDPGRTEAFF.

This chain uses TRBV29-1 with TRBJ2-3, with 9 positions matching TRBD2. CDR3 length: 16 amino acids. The germline V gene encodes CDR1 SQVTM and CDR2 ANQGSEA. Trimming cost V 8 bases and J 0 bases; bases outside gene matches: 12. This CDR3 is CSPRYGRGGSTDTQYF. The DNA for the CDR3 is TGCAGCCCTAGATATGGGCGGGGGGGTAGCACAGATACGCAGTATTTT.

The chain is built from TRBV7-9 and TRBJ2-1; D is possibly TRBD2 (6 bases). V shed 1 base and J shed 3 bases, with 10 bases lying between them. Germline V lookup: CDR1 SEHNR, CDR2 FQNEAQ (reference sequence). The CDR3 is 15 amino acids. The CDR3 DNA reads as TGTGCCAGCAGCTTAGTCCAGGGACTCTACAATGAGCAGTTCTTC. Protein sequence: CASSLVQGLYNEQFF.